The 10 T cell receptor beta chains reported below all come from one sample, sequenced in a study of molecular identifiers for immune sequencing clone quantification. TCRdb reprocessed the PCR reads with MiXCR, giving one entry per CDR3 protein. The profile shows 550,000 to 750,000 distinct CDR3 sequences, about 20% of them singletons. Sequencing was carried out using naive CD8+ T cells from blood, with Jurkat cell RNA spiked in. Subset reported: FACS-sorted CD8+CD4-CCR7+CD45RA+ naive T cells. The receptors were sampled from a human donor in good health. Some libraries in this study had Jurkat cell RNA spiked in.

This clonotype was recorded many times. The V call is TRBV6-6, the J call TRBJ2-7, with 7 bases lining up with TRBD1. The CDR3 is 14 amino acids. Germline V gene lookup returns CDR1 MNHNY and CDR2 SVGAGI (reference sequence). Losses at the gene ends were 0 bases for V and 7 bases for J; bases not matched to a gene: 6. CDR3 loop: CASSYSQGVDEQYF. Here the CDR3 DNA reads TGTGCCAGCAGTTACTCGCAGGGGGTAGATGAGCAGTACTTC.

The chain carries TRBV19 and TRBJ2-2; tentatively, D is TRBD2 (7 bases). Trimming removed 10 bases from V and 5 bases from J, with 20 bases in between. The CDR3 consists of 15 residues. Germline loops: CDR1 LNHDA, CDR2 SQIVND (reference sequence). The CDR3: CATPKGGGQTGELFF. The CDR3 nucleotides are TGTGCCACCCCGAAGGGGGGGGGGCAGACCGGGGAGCTGTTTTTT.

This clonotype was seen repeatedly, ten times or more. The chain recombines TRBV20-1 with TRBJ2-7; TRBD2 might be the D (5 bases). V shed 6 bases and J shed 4 bases, with 16 bases lying between them. CDR1 DFQATT and CDR2 SNEGSKA come from the germline V gene (reference sequence). This CDR3 has 13 amino acids. CDR3 in amino acids: CSADRAGRYEQYF. The CDR3 DNA reads as TGCAGTGCAGATCGGGCGGGTCGGTACGAGCAGTACTTC.

This clonotype has more than one count but fewer than ten. As DNA, the CDR3 is TGTGCCAGCAGCGACCCGGAGACTAGCAGCGATGAGCAGTTCTTC. Its protein is CASSDPETSSDEQFF. The chain carries TRBV7-9 and TRBJ2-1; TRBD2 matches 7 bases. This CDR3 contains 15 residues. V trimming: 5 bases; J trimming: 8 bases; junction bases outside the gene matches: 12. Germline CDR1 and CDR2: SEHNR and FQNEAQ (reference sequence).

A note on this clonotype: A much more abundant neighbour one base away suggests this may be a read error. The rearrangement uses TRBV6-2 or TRBV6-3 and TRBJ2-5, with TRBD2 matching 13 bases. There are 16 residues in the CDR3. CDR1 is MNHEY, CDR2 SVGEGT, per germline. The DNA of the CDR3 is TGTGCCGGCAGTTACGCGGGACTAGCGGGAAGAGAGACCCAGTACTTC. Translating gives CAGSYAGLAGRETQYF.

This clonotype was seen at least ten times. The chain combines TRBV7-9 with TRBJ2-2, with D possibly matching TRBD1 (5 bases). The CDR3 is 14 amino acids. CDR1 SEHNR and CDR2 FQNEAQ come from the germline V gene (reference sequence). Trimming stripped 6 bases from V and 0 bases from J, with 8 bases between. The CDR3 reads CASRQESNTGELFF. In nucleotides, the CDR3 is TGTGCCAGCAGACAGGAATCGAACACCGGGGAGCTGTTTTTT.

This clonotype has a handful of counts. The rearrangement uses TRBV24-1 and TRBJ2-2; a weak D match, TRBD1 (5 bases). Germline V gene lookup returns CDR1 KGHDR and CDR2 SFDVKD. The CDR3 length is 17 residues. V was trimmed by 2 bases and J by 0 bases, leaving 12 bases between them. The CDR3 protein is CATSDSPPTANTGELFF. The DNA of the CDR3 is TGTGCCACCAGTGATTCCCCACCGACAGCGAACACCGGGGAGCTGTTTTTT.

About this clonotype itself: A read error may explain this, as a much larger clone is one base away. V is TRBV30 and J is TRBJ2-5, with D unresolved. Germline CDR1 GTSNPN, CDR2 SVGIG (reference sequence). V was clipped by 3 bases and J by 5 bases, with 16 bases between them. CDR3 length: 14 residues. The DNA of the CDR3 is TGTGCCTGGAGCTCCGGAATGGCCGTTGAGACCCAGTACTTC. It codes for CAWSSGMAVETQYF.

This clonotype appeared many times. V gene TRBV29-1 combines with J gene TRBJ2-7; D is possibly TRBD2 (6 bases). The CDR3 has 11 amino acids. Germline CDR1 and CDR2: SQVTM and ANQGSEA. Trimming removed 6 bases at V and 4 bases at J, with 10 bases between. The CDR3 sequence: CSVGGMYEQYF. The CDR3 bases are TGCAGCGTCGGCGGGATGTACGAGCAGTACTTC.

The chain is built from TRBV20-1 and TRBJ2-1; 14 nucleotides align to TRBD2. The ends lost 0 bases at V and 5 bases at J; junction bases unmatched: 9. The CDR3 is made up of 18 amino acids. Germline V gene data show CDR1 as DFQATT and CDR2 as SNEGSKA (reference sequence). The CDR3: CSARDRTSGRFGNNEQFF. The CDR3 DNA reads TGCAGTGCTAGAGACCGGACTAGCGGGAGGTTCGGCAACAATGAGCAGTTCTTC.